Following are 15 T cell receptor beta chains from one sample sequenced in a study of blood T cells in healthy people across ages (dated by TCRdb to between 2015 and 2016). The method behind the library was 5' RACE. Sequenced using an Illumina HiSeq 2500. A second PCR of about 6 to 11 cycles was performed with a sample-barcoded 5' primer and a J-beta primer mix. In TCRdb, the public reads were trimmed at Q25 with fastp and aligned with MiXCR, with productive beta chains retained. Identical CDR3 protein sequences are pooled into one entry, listed with their most common genes and DNA. The sample table holds about 1,500,000 distinct CDR3 sequences, of which approximately 28% were seen once. The top ten clones comprise 7.7% of the sample. Material: blood. Every receptor here comes from a woman aged 25-40 years in good health.

This clonotype has more than one count but fewer than ten. The rearrangement uses TRBV20-1 and TRBJ2-1, with 13 bases aligning to TRBD2. Per germline, CDR1 DFQATT and CDR2 SNEGSKA (reference sequence). V lost 0 bases, J lost 5 bases, and 4 bases stayed unmatched. This CDR3 comprises 16 residues. CDR3: CSARDGTSGAHNEQFF. The DNA of the CDR3 is TGCAGTGCTAGAGATGGGACTAGCGGGGCCCACAATGAGCAGTTCTTC.

This clonotype has a count of ten or more. The gene calls are TRBV14 and TRBJ2-7; no clear D. Trimming shortened V by 6 bases and J by 4 bases, and 16 bases separated the two germline ends. This CDR3 contains 14 residues. Germline V gives CDR1 SGHDN, CDR2 FVKESK. CDR3 region: CASRRKDGPYEQYF. DNA of the CDR3: TGTGCCAGCAGGCGCAAGGACGGACCTTACGAGCAGTACTTC.

Notes on this clonotype: This could be a read error, since a much larger clone is one nucleotide away. The gene calls are TRBV20-1 and TRBJ2-4; the D gene is possibly TRBD1 (5 bases). The CDR3 spans 13 residues. The germline gives CDR1 DFQATT, CDR2 SNEGSKA (reference sequence). The V gene lost 7 bases and the J gene lost 0 bases, with 10 bases spanning the gap. The CDR3 loop reads CSVTGVAKNIQYF. The CDR3 coding sequence is TGCAGTGTTACAGGAGTAGCCAAAAACATTCAGTACTTC.

This clonotype was seen more than once but under ten times. The chain combines TRBV18 with TRBJ2-7, with D perhaps matching TRBD1 (6 bases). V was pared by 8 bases and J by 2 bases, with 19 bases between. This CDR3 has 15 residues. Germline CDR1 and CDR2: KGHSH and LQKENI. CDR3 region: CASRQAVGGPYEQYF. In nucleotides, the CDR3 is TGTGCCAGCCGTCAAGCAGTTGGGGGCCCCTACGAGCAGTACTTC.

This sequence joins TRBV5-1 and TRBJ1-4; D unclear. With 1 base removed from V and 0 bases from J, the gap between germline ends came to 7 bases. The CDR3 has 15 residues. The germline V gene encodes CDR1 SGHRS and CDR2 YFSETQ. The CDR3 DNA is TGCGCCAGCAGCTTGAGCTTTGCAACTAATGAAAAACTGTTTTTT. The encoded protein is CASSLSFATNEKLFF.

This sequence joins TRBV10-3 and TRBJ2-3; 11 nucleotides align to TRBD2. Germline CDR1 is ENHRY and CDR2 is SYGVKD. The V segment lost 6 bases and the J segment 1 base; nucleotides outside the gene matches: 3. The CDR3 spans 15 residues. The CDR3 here is CAISASGGRTDTQYF. The CDR3 DNA reads TGTGCCATCAGCGCTAGCGGGGGGCGCACAGATACGCAGTATTTT.

This chain links TRBV28 with TRBJ1-3; no reliable D call. V was shortened by 7 bases and J by 4 bases, with 11 bases between the two germline ends. CDR3 size: 13 residues. CDR1 and CDR2 (germline): MDHEN, SYDVKM. The DNA for the CDR3 is TGTGCCAGCATCGCCCCCTCGGGAAACACCATATATTTT. It specifies CASIAPSGNTIYF.

The sample holds many counts of this clonotype. The chain employs TRBV20-1 and TRBJ2-5, with a weak D call TRBD2 (5 bases). This CDR3 contains 14 residues. V was cut by 0 bases and J by 4 bases, with 12 bases left in between. Per germline, CDR1 DFQATT and CDR2 SNEGSKA (reference sequence). CDR3 protein: CSARDGSSRETQYF. CDR3 sequence (DNA): TGCAGTGCTAGAGATGGGTCTAGCAGAGAGACCCAGTACTTC.

This clonotype was detected ten times or more. This sequence joins TRBV7-2 and TRBJ2-1; 9 bases map to TRBD2. CDR3 length: 14 amino acids. Looked up from germline, CDR1 is SGHTA and CDR2 is FQGNSA. Trimming at V came to 5 bases and at J to 4 bases, leaving 3 bases not matched to a gene. The CDR3 DNA follows: TGTGCCAGCAGCCCTAGCGGGGCGTACAATGAGCAGTTCTTC. It codes for CASSPSGAYNEQFF.

This clonotype was picked up a small number of times. The chain carries TRBV7-6 and TRBJ1-5; D perhaps matches TRBD1 (5 bases). The CDR3 contains 15 residues. V lost 1 base and J 1 base, leaving 8 bases between the germline ends. CDR1 SGHVS and CDR2 FNYEAQ come from the germline V gene. CDR3 nucleotides: TGTGCCAGCAGCTTAGATCCAGGGAGCAATCAGCCCCAGCATTTT. It translates to CASSLDPGSNQPQHF. The variable domain in full, with the rest retrieved from reference TRBV7-6 and TRBJ1-5, is GAGVSQSPRYKVTKRGQDVALRCDPISGHVSLYWYRQALGQGPEFLTYFNYEAQQDKSGLPNDRFSAERPEGSISTLTIQRTEQRDSAMYRCASSLDPGSNQPQHFGDGTRLSIL.

The gene calls are TRBV27 and TRBJ2-3; TRBD2 aligns across 7 bases. Looked up from germline, CDR1 is MNHEY and CDR2 is SMNVEV (reference sequence). The CDR3 loop spans 14 amino acids. J gave up 8 bases and V 3 bases, and 8 bases lay outside the gene matches. CDR3 DNA: TGTGCCAGCAGTTTTAAATCTAGCGGCGGTACGCAGTATTTT. This codes for CASSFKSSGGTQYF.

This clonotype showed up just a few times. This chain connects TRBV10-3 to TRBJ1-5, with 7 bases that match TRBD1. Germline V CDR1 and CDR2: ENHRY, SYGVKD. With V trimmed by 10 bases and J by 3 bases, 12 bases remained unmatched. This CDR3 region has 15 residues. CDR3 sequence (DNA): TGTGCCAGGATTACAGGGGTTCGAGACAATCAGCCCCAGCATTTT. Residues: CARITGVRDNQPQHF.

V is TRBV7-9 and J is TRBJ2-7, with 7 bases fitting TRBD2. Germline V gives CDR1 SEHNR, CDR2 FQNEAQ (reference sequence). The CDR3 runs to 15 residues. V was clipped by 2 bases and J by 2 bases; unmatched bases: 6. The CDR3 sequence is CASSLTTSTAYEQYF. As DNA, the CDR3 is TGTGCCAGCAGCTTAACGACTAGCACAGCCTACGAGCAGTACTTC. Filled out from reference TRBV7-9 and TRBJ2-7, the complete variable domain reads DTGVSQNPRHKITKRGQNVTFRCDPISEHNRLYWYRQTLGQGPEFLTYFQNEAQLEKSRLLSDRFSAERPKGSFSTLEIQRTEQGDSAMYLCASSLTTSTAYEQYFGPGTRLTVT.

V is TRBV6-5 and J is TRBJ1-1; unclear D gene. The V and J ends lost 7 bases and 1 base respectively, with 7 bases between them. CDR1 is MNHEY, CDR2 SVGAGI, per germline. CDR3 length: 12 amino acids. The CDR3 loop reads CASNRENTEAFF. The CDR3 DNA sequence: TGTGCCAGCAACAGAGAGAACACTGAAGCTTTCTTT.

This clonotype occurred a few times. The chain links TRBV5-1 to TRBJ2-3; D possibly matches TRBD1 or TRBD2 (5 bases each). The germline gives CDR1 SGHRS, CDR2 YFSETQ. The CDR3 runs 15 residues. Trimming cost V 2 bases and J 4 bases, with 14 bases left between them. The DNA for the CDR3 is TGCGCCAGCAGCTTCGGGCCAATGGGGGCAGATACGCAGTATTTT. It encodes CASSFGPMGADTQYF.